The text below deals with one T cell receptor (beta chain). The antigen remains undetermined. This sample is drawn from a study of T cell responses to AZD1222 COVID-19 vaccine. Study results and limitations: White British ancestry dominated among donors, who included more females, and clonal diversity was possibly underestimated.

Clones were read by immunoSEQ multiplex PCR, and TCRdb kept only the in-frame ones, dropping some. This table has 110,000 to 150,000 clones, approximately 92% appearing once. This TCR derives from an adult in good health. The input for sequencing was peripheral blood, taken on day 0 of AZD1222 vaccination.

The CDR3 sequence: CASSLYGGEQFF. DNA of the CDR3: TGTGCCAGCAGCTTATACGGGGGTGAGCAGTTCTTC. The genes are TRBV7-3 and TRBJ2-1; TRBD2 is a possible D gene (6 bases). Germline loops: CDR1 SGHTA, CDR2 FQGTGA. CDR3 length: 12 amino acids. Trimming took off 2 bases at V and 9 bases at J, with 8 bases between the two ends.